The 13 T cell receptor beta chains below come from one sample, sequenced in a study of CD8 T cells in ankylosing spondylitis. Study-wide points: For ankylosing spondylitis blood, a TCR beta motif of eight or nine highly homologous variants appeared characteristic.

These TCRs are of unknown antigen specificity. MiXCR, applied by TCRdb to the 5' RACE reads, yields one record per CDR3 protein. Of a few hundred thousand distinct CDR3 sequences in the sample, approximately 12% were seen once. Sequenced material: blood, either unsorted or a sorted T cell fraction (not recorded which). Receptor source: a male donor with ankylosing spondylitis.

This clonotype turned up a few times. The rearrangement joins TRBV5-1 to TRBJ2-2; TRBD2 aligns across 9 bases. Germline V lookup: CDR1 SGHRS, CDR2 YFSETQ. J lost 5 bases, V lost 4 bases, and 9 bases had no gene match. The CDR3 is 16 residues long. As DNA, the CDR3 is TGCGCCAGCAGCGCCTTAGCGGGAGTAGAAACCGGGGAGCTGTTTTTT. Translated, it gives CASSALAGVETGELFF.

This clonotype was detected a few times. The chain employs TRBV27 and TRBJ1-2; 10 nucleotides match TRBD1. V lost 3 bases and J lost 9; bases outside the gene matches: 4. The CDR3 loop spans 13 amino acids. CDR1 is MNHEY and CDR2 is SMNVEV in the germline V gene (reference sequence). As DNA, the CDR3 is TGTGCCAGCAGTTTGTCGACAGGGGGCAGCTACACCTTC. This translates into CASSLSTGGSYTF.

The CDR3 spells CASSLDAGGTYEQYF. Written as DNA, the CDR3 is TGCGCCAGCAGCTTGGATGCGGGGGGAACCTACGAGCAGTACTTC. The chain carries TRBV5-1 and TRBJ2-7, with 8 bases that match TRBD2. J was trimmed by 2 bases and V by 0 bases; bases with no gene match: 4. Looked up from germline, CDR1 is SGHRS and CDR2 is YFSETQ. The CDR3 length is 15 residues.

The chain employs TRBV7-3 and TRBJ2-1; 8 positions agree with TRBD2. The CDR3 has 21 residues. The germline V gene has CDR1 SGHTA and CDR2 FQGTGA. Unmatched junction bases numbered 17, after V lost 1 base and J lost 0 bases. The CDR3 DNA follows: TGTGCCAGCAGCTTAAGTGGGGTCACGGGAGGGCCGCGAAGCTCCTACAATGAGCAGTTCTTC. Residues: CASSLSGVTGGPRSSYNEQFF.

The chain links TRBV12-3 or TRBV12-4 to TRBJ2-3, with unresolved D. Trimming took off 6 bases at V and 4 bases at J, with 8 bases between the two ends. The CDR3 runs 12 residues. CDR3 sequence reads: CASRSSADTQYF. CDR3 bases: TGTGCCAGCAGGTCTTCGGCAGATACGCAGTATTTT.

This clonotype was recorded a few times. The DNA for the CDR3 is TGTGCCAGCAGCCCAAATCGAGGGGCTGGGTCACCCCTCCACTTT. Translating it yields CASSPNRGAGSPLHF. The chain couples TRBV6-4 to TRBJ1-6; D might be TRBD1 (5 bases). CDR3 size: 15 residues. The germline V and J ends were trimmed by 6 bases and 10 bases, with 19 bases remaining between them. Looked up from germline, CDR1 is MRHNA and CDR2 is SNTAGT.

V and J are TRBV2 and TRBJ2-7; perhaps D is TRBD1 or TRBD2 (5 bases each). This CDR3 spans 13 amino acids. V lost 0 bases and J lost 7, with 10 bases in between. Per germline, CDR1 SNHLY and CDR2 FYNNEI. CDR3 DNA sequence: TGTGCCAGCAGTGAAGCCTTCGGGACGGAGCAGTACGTC. This translates into CASSEAFGTEQYV.

The chain has TRBV18 and TRBJ1-4; a possible D gene is TRBD1 (5 bases). The CDR3 has 18 amino acids. V dropped 0 bases and J dropped 3 bases, with 17 bases sitting between them. Germline CDR1 is KGHSH and CDR2 is LQKENI. CDR3 in DNA: TGTGCCAGCTCACCACCGTTAGGGGCGGATGCGTCTAATGAAAAACTGTTTTTT. Amino acids: CASSPPLGADASNEKLFF.

This clonotype has only a few counts. The V call is TRBV10-3, the J call TRBJ2-1, with TRBD2 matching 11 bases. The CDR3 runs 15 residues. V gave up 5 bases and J gave up 4 bases; unmatched junction bases: 4. Germline assignment: CDR1 ENHRY and CDR2 SYGVKD. The CDR3 DNA follows: TGTGCCATCAGTACCGGGACTAGCGGATACAATGAGCAGTTCTTC. Translating it yields CAISTGTSGYNEQFF.

Only a few counts were recorded for this clonotype. The rearrangement uses TRBV4-1 and TRBJ1-6, with D possibly matching TRBD1 (5 bases). The CDR3 sequence is 15 residues long. Germline V lookup: CDR1 MGHRA, CDR2 YSYEKL. Trimming took off 0 bases at V and 17 bases at J, with 20 bases between the two ends. CDR3 bases: TGCGCCAGCAGCCAAGATTTCGGGGGAGGAAAAACAATCCACTTT. Protein sequence: CASSQDFGGGKTIHF.

The chain joins TRBV3-1 to TRBJ2-2, with TRBD2 matching over 14 bases. The V segment lost 4 bases and the J segment 7 bases; nucleotides outside the gene matches: 2. This CDR3 comprises 15 residues. Germline loops: CDR1 LGHDT, CDR2 YNNKEL (reference sequence). The CDR3 DNA reads as TGTGCCAGCAGCCGCGGGACTAGCGGGAGCGGGGAGCTGTTTTTT. Its translation: CASSRGTSGSGELFF. The full variable domain, completed using reference TRBV3-1 and TRBJ2-2, is DTAVSQTPKYLVTQMGNDKSIKCEQNLGHDTMYWYKQDSKKFLKIMFSYNNKELIINETVPNRFSPKSPDKAHLNLHINSLELGDSAVYFCASSRGTSGSGELFFGEGSRLTVL.

This clonotype was counted a few times. This chain connects TRBV27 to TRBJ2-1; D is uncertain. The length of the CDR3 is 15 residues. Germline loops: CDR1 MNHEY, CDR2 SMNVEV (reference sequence). V lost 7 bases and J lost 8, with 21 bases in between. The CDR3 is CASTSPSRLDHEQFF. The CDR3 nucleotides are TGTGCCAGCACCTCCCCATCCAGGCTGGACCATGAGCAGTTCTTC.

CDR3 bases: TGTGCCAGCAGTGATCCAGGGCGGCAAGAGACCCAGTACTTC. Translating gives CASSDPGRQETQYF. V is TRBV2 and J is TRBJ2-5; D perhaps matches TRBD1 (5 bases). The CDR3 covers 14 residues. CDR1 is SNHLY, CDR2 FYNNEI, per germline. V lost 3 bases to trimming and J lost 2 bases, with 10 bases between them.